This TCR beta chain came from a study of tumor-infiltrating lymphocytes in primary liver carcinoma (dated by TCRdb to 2016 to 2017). Regarding the research as a whole: Between late 2015 and March 2016, roughly five patients in China with histopathologically diagnosed primary liver carcinoma had their tumors surgically resected. Hepatocellular carcinoma (four) or combined HCC and intrahepatic cholangiocarcinoma (one) was present in the five patients, who were three men and two women aged 30 to 69 years. The tumors of the five patients were staged as T1-T3 N0M0, with maximum diameters ranging from about 4 to 11 cm. Each sample produced roughly 3.5 to 8 million productive TCRbeta reads, and read depth showed no significant difference between tissue types. TCRbeta repertoire sequencing, expression microarrays and whole-exome sequencing were combined in the study across five regions of each liver tumor, with adjacent normal tissue and blood also included. A total of 35 or so specimens from 5 patients, comprising around 25 tumor regions, 5 adjacent noncancerous liver tissues and 5 peripheral blood samples, were covered by TCRbeta repertoire sequencing. Repertoires from technical replicates were highly reproducible, with mean shared-clone rates about 0.91 and correlation coefficients above 0.95.

TRIzol reagent was used to extract blood RNA from unsorted whole blood, while the DNeasy Blood & Tissue kit provided the germline DNA. At the time of sampling, the patients were treatment-naive and had chronic HBV infection. Before surgery, 3 to 4.5 milliliters of peripheral blood were collected into K2EDTA tubes. Worth noting for this clonotype: The clone's antigen remains unknown. No base quality information exists; no much larger clone differs at one position.

V is clipped by 6 bases and J by 15 bases, and the sequence between their germline boundaries is 21 bases long. From its cysteine to its phenylalanine, the CDR3 spans 13 amino acids. Kept here is only the CDR3 DNA, which spans 39 bases and is read in frame from base 1. Using a constant-region primer and ProtoScript II reverse transcriptase, TCRbeta-specific cDNA was reverse-transcribed from around 500 ng total RNA. Construction of the TCRbeta libraries relied on three nested rounds of multiplex PCR, following a slightly modified ARM-PCR procedure. Each of the first two PCR rounds ran for approximately 10 cycles and used multiplex TRBV1-TRBV30 forward primers together with a Cbeta reverse primer. Sample barcodes and Illumina adapters were added in a final 25-cycle PCR with Deep VentR polymerase. Before sequencing, amplicons of 200-500 bp were gel-purified using a QIAquick gel extraction kit. An Illumina HiSeq 2500 was used to sequence the TCRbeta amplicons with 250-bp paired-end reads. Per the authors' processing: Trimmomatic v0.33 was used to quality-trim the reads, and FLASH v1.2.11 was used to merge paired reads so that full CDR3 sequences could be recovered. V, D and J germline segments were assigned to the rearranged TCRbeta sequences by MiGEC v1.2.1b. Clonotype statistics and Shannon-Wiener diversity indices were computed with VDJtools v1.0.0. Except for diversity analysis, only each sample's 250 most abundant clonotypes were used in subsequent analyses to reduce sampling bias. TCRdb reanalyzed the raw reads on its own, using fastp at Q25 for trimming and MiXCR for clone calling, and kept in-frame beta chains. Every CDR3 protein is listed once, alongside the most common genes and DNA of its rows. The V and J calls reflect TCRdb's pipeline rather than the authors' work. The sample table lists 310,000 or so distinct CDR3 sequences, around three fifths of them with a count of one. The leading ten clones occupy over 15% of the sample.

Points the paper makes about the study in general: Bulk unsorted samples precluded comparing CD4+ and CD8+ T cell repertoires. Compared with blood, tumors had a significantly larger share of the repertoire taken up by the top 250 clones (p = 0.039). Because sequencing covered only the TCR beta chain and unpaired alpha chains were not captured, true repertoire diversity is likely underestimated. Repertoire overlap was higher between tumor regions (mean roughly 35%) than tumor-adjacent (17%) or tumor-blood (about 14%) pairs, consistent with antigen-driven expansion. With just a few patients in the study, the authors point out that the findings should be validated in a larger study.

The receptor chain draws on TRBV12-3 or TRBV12-4 and TRBJ2-1, and TRBD2 may be the D gene, going by 5 matching bases. Sequencing input: peripheral blood. This clonotype originated in a woman younger than 45 with primary liver carcinoma and hepatitis B virus infection. Here the CDR3 is given as CASSSGFYNGPFF. The DNA sequence reads TGTGCCAGCAGCAGCGGTTTTTACAATGGGCCGTTCTTC.